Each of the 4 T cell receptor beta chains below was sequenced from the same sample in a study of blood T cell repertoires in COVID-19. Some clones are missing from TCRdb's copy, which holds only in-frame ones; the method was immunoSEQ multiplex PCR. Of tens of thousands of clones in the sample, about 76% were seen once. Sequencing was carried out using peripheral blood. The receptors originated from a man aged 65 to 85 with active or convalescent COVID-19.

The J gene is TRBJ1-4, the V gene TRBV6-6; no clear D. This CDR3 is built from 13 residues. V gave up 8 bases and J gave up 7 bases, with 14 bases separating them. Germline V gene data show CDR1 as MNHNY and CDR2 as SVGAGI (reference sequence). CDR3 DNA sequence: TGTGCCAGCTCCACGGGGTTAGGTGAAAAACTGTTTTTT. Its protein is CASSTGLGEKLFF.

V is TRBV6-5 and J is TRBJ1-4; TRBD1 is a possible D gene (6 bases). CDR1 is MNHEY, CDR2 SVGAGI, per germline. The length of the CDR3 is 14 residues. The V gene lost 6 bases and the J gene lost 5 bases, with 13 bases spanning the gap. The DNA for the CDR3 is TGTGCCAGCAGGAGGATACAGGGAAATGAAAAACTGTTTTTT. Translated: CASRRIQGNEKLFF.

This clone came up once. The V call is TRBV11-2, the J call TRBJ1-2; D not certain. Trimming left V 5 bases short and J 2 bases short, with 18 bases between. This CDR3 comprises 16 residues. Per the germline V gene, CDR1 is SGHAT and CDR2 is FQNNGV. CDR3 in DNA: TGTGCCAGCAGCCTAATAATCGGCGGCAACAACTATGGCTACACCTTC. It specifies CASSLIIGGNNYGYTF.

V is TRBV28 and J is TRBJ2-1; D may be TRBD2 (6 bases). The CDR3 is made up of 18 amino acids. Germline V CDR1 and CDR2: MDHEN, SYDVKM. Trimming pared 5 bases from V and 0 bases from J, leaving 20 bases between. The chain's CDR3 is CASSLAPLGLSSYNEQFF. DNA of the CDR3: TGTGCCAGCAGTCTAGCCCCCCTAGGACTAAGCTCCTACAATGAGCAGTTCTTC.